Shown below are 13 T cell receptor beta chains from a single sample sequenced in a study of regulatory T cells in long-lasting Graves disease (dated by TCRdb to the early 2020s). Library preparation was by multiplex PCR. TCRdb records Illumina HiSeq 4000 as the sequencer. To build TCR beta libraries, CDR3 regions were amplified by Arm-PCR using iRepertoire HTBI primers. TCRdb reanalyzed the raw reads on its own, using fastp at Q25 for trimming and MiXCR for clone calling, and kept in-frame beta chains. All rows with the same CDR3 protein become a single entry with the most common DNA and genes. For this sample the table gives fewer than 650,000 distinct CDR3 sequences, of which approximately 16% were detected only once. About 11% of the sample comes from the top ten. What the time point label conveys for this sample: newly diagnosed GD, antithyroid drugs for less than 3 months. For both TCR sequencing and RNA sequencing, RNA was extracted from PBMCs using TRIzol.

The data also belong to a second study, concerning T cells in Graves' hyperthyroidism and ophthalmopathy.

The starting material was peripheral blood mononuclear cells (PBMCs), obtained at new diagnosis, from a patient treated with antithyroid drugs. These receptors were obtained from a man aged 18-30 years with Graves disease. Donor details come from another sample of the same person, matched by shared clones.

This clonotype was observed many times. This rearrangement joins TRBV9 to TRBJ1-2; TRBD1 might be the D (5 bases). Germline loops: CDR1 SGDLS, CDR2 YYNGEE. V lost 3 bases to trimming and J lost 3 bases, with 18 bases between them. The CDR3 sequence is 16 residues long. DNA for the CDR3: TGTGCCAGCAGCGGGACCGGGACGGACTTGCACTATGGCTACACCTTC. Its protein is CASSGTGTDLHYGYTF. Supplemented by reference TRBV9 and TRBJ1-2, the full variable domain reads DSGVTQTPKHLITATGQRVTLRCSPRSGDLSVYWYQQSLDQGLQFLIQYYNGEERAKGNILERFSAQQFPDLHSELNLSSLELGDSALYFCASSGTGTDLHYGYTFGSGTRLTVV.

The V call is TRBV7-8, the J call TRBJ1-2, with TRBD1 identical over 11 bases. The CDR3 covers 18 residues. Germline CDR1 SGHVS, CDR2 FQNEAQ. The J segment lost 2 bases and the V segment lost 5 bases, leaving 13 bases of the junction unmatched. The CDR3 spells CASSKRQGQGARNYGYTF. The CDR3 DNA is TGTGCCAGCAGCAAACGCCAAGGACAGGGGGCGAGAAACTATGGCTACACCTTC.

This clonotype has a handful of counts. One end of the junction is discordant with germline, which a read error may explain. The genes are TRBV6-1 and TRBJ1-5; 7 bases fit TRBD1. The CDR3 spans 14 residues. Per germline, CDR1 MNHNS and CDR2 SASEGT. The CDR3 bases are TGTGCCGGCAGCCCTACAGGGGGCAATCAGCCCCAGCATTTT. Translation gives CAGSPTGGNQPQHF.

This chain uses TRBV20-1 with TRBJ2-1, with D uncertain. With 0 bases removed from V and 2 bases from J, the gap between germline ends came to 8 bases. In germline, CDR1 is DFQATT, CDR2 SNEGSKA (reference sequence). The CDR3 runs to 14 residues. DNA of the CDR3: TGCAGTGCTAGAGATCAGACCGCCTACAATGAGCAGTTCTTC. The encoded protein is CSARDQTAYNEQFF.

Concerning this clonotype itself: A much larger clonotype is one base distant, so this may be a read error. The chain couples TRBV5-1 to TRBJ1-1; the D gene is possibly TRBD1 (5 bases). The V end lost 2 bases, the J end lost 1 base, and 9 bases lay between the germline ends. The CDR3 covers 14 residues. CDR1 is SGHRS and CDR2 is YFSETQ in the germline V gene. The CDR3 nucleotides are TGCGCCAGCAGCTTAGGGGTCACGAACACTGAAGCTTTCTTT. This encodes CASSLGVTNTEAFF.

This clonotype was seen many times. The CDR3 protein is CASSYGAGGSSYEQYF. DNA for the CDR3: TGTGCCAGCAGTTACGGCGCAGGGGGCAGTTCCTACGAGCAGTACTTC. This sequence joins TRBV6-5 and TRBJ2-7, with 8 bases lining up with TRBD1. From germline, CDR1 is MNHEY and CDR2 SVGAGI. J was trimmed by 1 base and V by 2 bases; bases with no gene match: 7. The CDR3 is 16 amino acids.

The V call is TRBV4-1, the J call TRBJ2-7; D not certain. Germline CDR1 and CDR2: MGHRA and YSYEKL. The V end lost 1 base, the J end lost 1 base, and 8 bases lay between the germline ends. CDR3 length: 14 residues. CDR3 sequence reads: CASSQADQSYEQYF. CDR3 sequence (DNA): TGCGCCAGCAGCCAAGCCGACCAATCCTACGAGCAGTACTTC.

The table lists this clonotype with many counts. The CDR3: CASSSGTGGSGNQPQHF. The CDR3 DNA follows: TGTGCCAGCAGTTCCGGGACAGGGGGCAGTGGCAATCAGCCCCAGCATTTT. This chain links TRBV12-3 or TRBV12-4 with TRBJ1-5; TRBD1 matches at 12 bases. This CDR3 has 17 residues. The J segment lost 2 bases and the V segment lost 4 bases, leaving 6 bases of the junction unmatched.

J is TRBJ1-1 and V is TRBV30; no firm D call. The CDR3 has 13 residues. Trimming took off 5 bases at V and 3 bases at J, with 13 bases between the two ends. The V gene's germline CDR1 is GTSNPN and CDR2 SVGIG (reference sequence). The CDR3 region is CAWDPHTDTEAFF. The DNA of the CDR3 is TGTGCCTGGGACCCCCACACCGACACTGAAGCTTTCTTT.

Comment on this clonotype: One end of the junction is discordant with germline, which a read error may explain. This chain links TRBV9 with TRBJ2-5; TRBD1 matches 7 bases. The CDR3 runs to 15 residues. CDR1 SGDLS and CDR2 YYNGEE come from the germline V gene. CDR3 amino acids: CASGVDTGVGETQYF. For the CDR3, the DNA is TGTGCCAGCGGCGTCGACACAGGGGTTGGAGAGACCCAGTACTTC.

This clonotype occurred many times. The chain carries TRBV28 and TRBJ1-5; TRBD1 matches 7 bases. This CDR3 has 17 residues. V was clipped by 8 bases and J by 4 bases; unmatched bases: 17. Per the germline V gene, CDR1 is MDHEN and CDR2 is SYDVKM. The CDR3 loop reads CASHPKMRQGTNQPQHF. The CDR3 bases are TGTGCCAGCCATCCGAAAATGAGACAGGGCACGAATCAGCCCCAGCATTTT.

This clonotype was found many times. V is TRBV30 and J is TRBJ2-1; no clear D gene. Germline V lookup: CDR1 GTSNPN, CDR2 SVGIG (reference sequence). Trimming removed 2 bases from V and 3 bases from J, with 5 bases in between. The CDR3 runs to 12 residues. For the CDR3, the DNA is TGTGCCTGGAGTCAAAACTACAATGAGCAGTTCTTC. Its protein product is CAWSQNYNEQFF. The whole variable domain, filled in from reference TRBV30 and TRBJ2-1, reads SQTIHQWPATLVQPVGSPLSLECTVEGTSNPNLYWYRQAAGRGLQLLFYSVGIGQISSEVPQNLSASRPQDRQFILSSKKLLLSDSGFYLCAWSQNYNEQFFGPGTRLTVL.

This clonotype was counted ten times or more. This rearrangement joins TRBV18 to TRBJ2-7; D might be TRBD2 (5 bases). Germline V gene data show CDR1 as KGHSH and CDR2 as LQKENI. Trimming took 3 bases from V and 5 from J, leaving 14 bases between them. The CDR3 sequence is 14 residues long. CDR3 amino acids: CASSPYTSSDEQYF. The DNA of the CDR3 is TGTGCCAGCTCACCGTACACTAGTAGCGACGAGCAGTACTTC.